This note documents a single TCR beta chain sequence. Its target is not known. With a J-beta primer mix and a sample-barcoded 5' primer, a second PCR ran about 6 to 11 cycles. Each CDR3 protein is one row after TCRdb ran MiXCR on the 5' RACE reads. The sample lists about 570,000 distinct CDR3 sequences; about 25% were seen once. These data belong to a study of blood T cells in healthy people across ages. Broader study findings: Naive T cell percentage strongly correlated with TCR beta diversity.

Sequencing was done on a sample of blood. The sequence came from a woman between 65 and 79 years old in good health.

In DNA form, the CDR3 reads TGCAGCGCCCAACAGACTAACTATGGCTACACCTTC. Protein product: CSAQQTNYGYTF. The chain combines TRBV29-1 with TRBJ1-2; unclear D gene. The CDR3 length is 12 residues. CDR1 and CDR2 (germline): SQVTM, ANQGSEA. V was cut by 7 bases and J by 0 bases, with 9 bases left in between.